Listed below are T cell receptor beta chains from one sample, sequenced in a study of cytomegalovirus exposure and HLA in healthy donors. This table comes from immunoSEQ multiplex PCR, and its TCRdb copy is limited to in-frame clones, with some not included. The repertoire has some 170,000 clones, more than 65% of them found once; the top ten carry approximately 2.6%. Input material: PBMCs. All receptors derive from a female donor in good health and CMV-seronegative. Both conserved end residues are part of each CDR3. Fields, in order: V gene, J gene, clone size, D gene, CDR3 protein, CDR3 DNA. The D gene is left open where the match is weak. Size values are once, few and many counts, or a class for expanded clones, and some rows have none.

v_call: TRBV25-1
j_call: TRBJ1-2
clone_size: few
d_call: TRBD1
cdr3_aa: CASSEGQSGYTF
cdr3_nt: TGTGCCAGCAGTGAGGGACAGTCTGGCTACACCTTC

v_call: TRBV11-2
j_call: TRBJ1-3
clone_size: -
d_call: TRBD1
cdr3_aa: CASSLIVPRGRSSGNTIYF
cdr3_nt: TGTGCCAGCAGCTTAATCGTCCCCAGGGGGCGATCTTCTGGAAACACCATATATTTT

v_call: TRBV6-1
j_call: TRBJ2-2
clone_size: -
d_call: -
cdr3_aa: CASRGANTGELFF
cdr3_nt: TGTGCCAGCAGAGGGGCGAACACCGGGGAGCTGTTTTTT

v_call: TRBV19
j_call: TRBJ2-2
clone_size: -
d_call: TRBD1
cdr3_aa: CASAGTGGTGELFF
cdr3_nt: TGTGCCAGTGCCGGGACAGGGGGCACCGGGGAGCTGTTTTTT

v_call: TRBV19
j_call: TRBJ1-2
clone_size: -
d_call: TRBD1
cdr3_aa: CASSMDRGYGYTF
cdr3_nt: TGTGCCAGTAGTATGGACAGGGGCTATGGCTACACCTTC

v_call: TRBV27
j_call: TRBJ2-2
clone_size: -
d_call: -
cdr3_aa: CASSLRTGELFF
cdr3_nt: TGTGCCAGCAGTTTACGTACCGGGGAGCTGTTTTTT

v_call: TRBV4-3
j_call: TRBJ1-4
clone_size: -
d_call: -
cdr3_aa: CASSQRAGLATNEKLFF
cdr3_nt: TGCGCCAGCAGCCAACGCGCGGGGCTTGCAACTAATGAAAAACTGTTTTTT

v_call: TRBV5-4
j_call: TRBJ2-5
clone_size: -
d_call: -
cdr3_aa: CASSPNIGSGEETQYF
cdr3_nt: TGTGCCAGCAGCCCTAATATTGGTAGCGGAGAAGAGACCCAGTACTTC

v_call: TRBV28
j_call: TRBJ2-7
clone_size: -
d_call: -
cdr3_aa: CASRQGPPQGEQYF
cdr3_nt: TGTGCCAGCAGGCAGGGGCCCCCGCAAGGAGAGCAGTACTTC

v_call: TRBV4-1
j_call: TRBJ1-4
clone_size: -
d_call: -
cdr3_aa: CASSPPGQGNEKLFF
cdr3_nt: TGCGCCAGCAGCCCCCCTGGCCAGGGGAATGAAAAACTGTTTTTT

v_call: TRBV2
j_call: TRBJ2-1
clone_size: once
d_call: TRBD2
cdr3_aa: CASSPLAGGPSEQFF
cdr3_nt: TGTGCCAGCAGTCCCTTAGCGGGAGGGCCTTCCGAGCAGTTCTTC

v_call: TRBV27
j_call: TRBJ1-1
clone_size: -
d_call: -
cdr3_aa: CASSLGGFGTEAFF
cdr3_nt: TGTGCCAGCAGTTTAGGAGGGTTTGGAACTGAAGCTTTCTTT

v_call: TRBV7-9
j_call: TRBJ1-1
clone_size: -
d_call: -
cdr3_aa: CASSLATGLLNTEAFF
cdr3_nt: TGTGCCAGCAGCTTAGCCACAGGGCTTCTGAACACTGAAGCTTTCTTT

v_call: TRBV7-3
j_call: TRBJ2-1
clone_size: -
d_call: TRBD2
cdr3_aa: CASSLRSGLYNEQFF
cdr3_nt: TGTGCCAGCAGCTTACGTAGCGGGCTCTACAATGAGCAGTTCTTC

v_call: TRBV2
j_call: TRBJ2-1
clone_size: -
d_call: -
cdr3_aa: CASSDQTGDNEQFF
cdr3_nt: TGTGCCAGCAGTGACCAGACAGGAGACAATGAGCAGTTCTTC

v_call: TRBV7-8
j_call: TRBJ2-1
clone_size: once
d_call: -
cdr3_aa: CASSFPFQGCGQFF
cdr3_nt: TGTGCCAGCAGCTTCCCCTTCCAGGGATGTGGGCAGTTCTTC

v_call: TRBV5-1
j_call: TRBJ2-1
clone_size: -
d_call: TRBD1
cdr3_aa: CASSTGQGGYNEQFF
cdr3_nt: TGCGCCAGCAGCACGGGACAGGGTGGCTACAATGAGCAGTTCTTC

v_call: TRBV27
j_call: TRBJ2-1
clone_size: -
d_call: TRBD2
cdr3_aa: CASSSPGLASEQFF
cdr3_nt: TGTGCCAGCAGTTCTCCGGGACTAGCCAGTGAGCAGTTCTTC

v_call: TRBV27
j_call: TRBJ2-3
clone_size: -
d_call: TRBD1
cdr3_aa: CASSFRRQGAATQYF
cdr3_nt: TGTGCCAGCAGTTTTCGTAGGCAGGGGGCCGCTACGCAGTATTTT

v_call: TRBV11-2
j_call: TRBJ2-7
clone_size: -
d_call: TRBD1
cdr3_aa: CASSYTGTGLLYEQYF
cdr3_nt: TGTGCCAGCAGCTACACCGGGACAGGGCTATTATACGAGCAGTACTTC

v_call: TRBV28
j_call: TRBJ1-5
clone_size: few
d_call: -
cdr3_aa: CASSLRGGGQPQHF
cdr3_nt: TGTGCCAGCAGTTTACGGGGGGGCGGCCAGCCCCAGCATTTT

v_call: TRBV30
j_call: TRBJ1-5
clone_size: -
d_call: TRBD1
cdr3_aa: CAWSPRSLRDRAYSNQPQHF
cdr3_nt: TGTGCCTGGAGTCCCCGGTCGCTACGGGACAGGGCATATAGCAATCAGCCCCAGCATTTT

v_call: TRBV9
j_call: TRBJ2-3
clone_size: few
d_call: TRBD2
cdr3_aa: CASSVSSSGSTDTQYF
cdr3_nt: TGTGCCAGCAGCGTCTCATCTAGCGGTAGCACAGATACGCAGTATTTT

v_call: TRBV7-9
j_call: TRBJ1-2
clone_size: -
d_call: -
cdr3_aa: CASSSQGPQDGYTF
cdr3_nt: TGTGCCAGCAGTTCTCAGGGGCCCCAGGATGGCTACACCTTC

v_call: TRBV4-1
j_call: TRBJ2-3
clone_size: -
d_call: TRBD1
cdr3_aa: CASSLGDSLVSDTQYF
cdr3_nt: TGCGCCAGCAGCCTCGGGGACAGTCTTGTCTCAGATACGCAGTATTTT

v_call: TRBV5-1
j_call: TRBJ1-2
clone_size: -
d_call: TRBD1
cdr3_aa: CASSLGGQGFGYTF
cdr3_nt: TGCGCCAGCAGCTTGGGGGGACAGGGGTTTGGCTACACCTTC

v_call: TRBV25-1
j_call: TRBJ1-1
clone_size: few
d_call: -
cdr3_aa: CASSSPLGRGNTEAFF
cdr3_nt: TGTGCCAGCAGTTCGCCACTAGGGAGAGGTAACACTGAAGCTTTCTTT

v_call: TRBV5-4
j_call: TRBJ2-7
clone_size: -
d_call: TRBD2
cdr3_aa: CASSLGTSGYEQYF
cdr3_nt: TGTGCCAGCAGCTTGGGTACTAGCGGGTACGAGCAGTACTTC

v_call: TRBV29-1
j_call: TRBJ2-1
clone_size: -
d_call: TRBD2
cdr3_aa: CSLGLAGMPYNEQFF
cdr3_nt: TGCAGCCTAGGACTAGCGGGAATGCCCTACAATGAGCAGTTCTTC

v_call: TRBV7-9
j_call: TRBJ2-3
clone_size: few
d_call: -
cdr3_aa: CSSSLAVGVTSTDTQYF
cdr3_nt: TGTTCCAGCAGCTTAGCTGTGGGAGTCACTAGCACAGATACGCAGTATTTT

v_call: TRBV28
j_call: TRBJ2-7
clone_size: -
d_call: TRBD2
cdr3_aa: CASRAGGRSYEQYF
cdr3_nt: TGTGCCAGCAGGGCGGGGGGCAGGTCCTACGAGCAGTACTTC

v_call: TRBV6-5
j_call: TRBJ2-1
clone_size: -
d_call: -
cdr3_aa: CASRGPQGHEQFF
cdr3_nt: TGTGCCAGCAGAGGACCTCAGGGGCATGAGCAGTTCTTC

v_call: TRBV27
j_call: TRBJ1-2
clone_size: few
d_call: TRBD1
cdr3_aa: CASSPRGQGAGYTF
cdr3_nt: TGTGCCAGCAGTCCTCGGGGACAGGGCGCTGGCTACACCTTC

v_call: TRBV4-2
j_call: TRBJ1-4
clone_size: -
d_call: -
cdr3_aa: CASSQQDDRLYPLFF
cdr3_nt: TGTGCCAGCAGCCAGCAAGATGACAGGCTTTATCCACTGTTTTTT